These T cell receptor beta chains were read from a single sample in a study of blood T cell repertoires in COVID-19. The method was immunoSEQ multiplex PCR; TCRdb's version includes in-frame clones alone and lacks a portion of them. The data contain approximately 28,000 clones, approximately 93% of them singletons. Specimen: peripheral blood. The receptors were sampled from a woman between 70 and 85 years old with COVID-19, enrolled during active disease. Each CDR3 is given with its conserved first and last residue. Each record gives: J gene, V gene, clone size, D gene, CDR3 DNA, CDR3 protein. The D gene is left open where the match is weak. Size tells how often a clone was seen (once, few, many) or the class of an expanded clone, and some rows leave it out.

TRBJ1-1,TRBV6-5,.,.,TGTGCCAGCCGCTTTGGGGGGGCTATGACTGAAGCTTTCTTT,CASRFGGAMTEAFF
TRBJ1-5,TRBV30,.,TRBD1,TGTGCGTCTACCTCAGGACAGGGGAATCAGCCCCAGCATTTT,CASTSGQGNQPQHF
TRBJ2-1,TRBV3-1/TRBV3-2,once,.,TGTGCCAGCAGCCAAGTAGGGGTCGGTGGTGAGCAGTTCTTC,CASSQVGVGGEQFF
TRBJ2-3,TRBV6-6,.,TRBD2,TGTGCCAGCAGGACGACTAGCGGCAGCACAGATACGCAGTATTTT,CASRTTSGSTDTQYF
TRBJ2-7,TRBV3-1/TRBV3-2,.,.,TGTGCCAGCAGCCAAGGCTCGGCAGGCTCCTACGAGCAGTACTTC,CASSQGSAGSYEQYF
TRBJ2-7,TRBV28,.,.,TGTGCCAGCAGTTTACCGGTTAGCACCTACGAGCAGTACTTC,CASSLPVSTYEQYF
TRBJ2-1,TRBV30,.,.,TGTGCCTGGAGGGGGGGCCAGGGACAGAATAAGTTCTTC,CAWRGGQGQNKFF
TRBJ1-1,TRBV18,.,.,TGTGCCAGCTCACCACCTTTGGGTCCCGGGGGGGCGTTGAACACTGAAGCTTTCTTT,CASSPPLGPGGALNTEAFF
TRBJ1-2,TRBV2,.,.,TGTGCCAGCAGCGCTACCCCGGGGAGCGGCTACACCTTC,CASSATPGSGYTF
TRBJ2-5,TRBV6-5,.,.,TGTGCCAGCAGTTACATTACTAGCCCAGAGACCCAGTACTTC,CASSYITSPETQYF
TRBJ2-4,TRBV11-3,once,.,TGTGCCAGCAGCTTAGATCGAAGGAGGTCAGCCAAAAACATTCAGTACTTC,CASSLDRRRSAKNIQYF
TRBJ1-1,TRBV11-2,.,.,TGTGCCAGCAGGGGAAGGGGTATTGAAGCTTTCTTT,CASRGRGIEAFF
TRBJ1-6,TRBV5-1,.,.,TGCGCCAGCAGCCTCGGACACCTTTATAATTCACCCCTCCACTTT,CASSLGHLYNSPLHF
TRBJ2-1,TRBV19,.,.,TGTGCCAGTAGTCGGGTCTTTGATGAGCAGTTCTTC,CASSRVFDEQFF